This note documents a single T cell receptor (beta chain) sequence. Original methodology: Scientists estimated how many nucleated cells there were by amplifying reference gene primers. Data came from immunoSEQ multiplex PCR; TCRdb stores just in-frame clones and leaves some out. The V and J calls and clone size come from that table; D and trimming were worked out from the DNA. The profile shows around 80,000 clones, approximately 78% of them singletons. This record comes from a study of blood T cell repertoires in COVID-19. In the study overall: The United States, Italy and Spain supplied acute and convalescent COVID-19 samples. PBMCs, B-cell-depleted T cells, or T cells were the source of the cDNA or gDNA that made up the material.

The germline V gene has CDR1 KGHSH and CDR2 LQKENI. V lost 3 bases and J lost 4; bases outside the gene matches: 3. CDR3 size: 15 residues. The sequencing sample was made of peripheral blood. This sequence originates from a woman aged 80 or over with active or convalescent COVID-19. V and J are TRBV18 and TRBJ2-1; TRBD2 matches at 10 bases. CDR3 region: CASSPLAGEYNEQFF. The CDR3 DNA sequence: TGTGCCAGCTCACCGCTAGCGGGGGAGTACAATGAGCAGTTCTTC.